The TCR beta chain described here comes from a study of shared clonotypes between healthy human individuals. Repertoires were generated with immunoSEQ multiplex PCR, while TCRdb's copy carries only in-frame clones and drops some. The table shows approximately 1,500,000 clones, with approximately 98% occurring only once. The CDR3 totals 14 residues. V was pared by 4 bases and J by 10 bases, with 11 bases of the junction left unmatched. Germline V gives CDR1 SGHRS, CDR2 YFSETQ. V gene TRBV5-1 combines with J gene TRBJ2-1; 7 bases map to TRBD1. The receptor comes from a man younger than 45 in good health. The specimen was naive CD4+ T cells sorted from blood. Described subset: CD45RA+ positively selected. In nucleotides, the CDR3 is TGCGCCAGCAGCAACGGGACAGTAAGTAAGGAGCAGTTCTTC. Translated, it gives CASSNGTVSKEQFF.